The 30 T cell receptor beta chains below all came from one sample that was sequenced in a study of blood T cells in healthy people across ages. Combining a sample-barcoded 5' primer with a J-beta primer mix, a second PCR ran for 7 to 11 cycles. TCRdb itself ran the 5' RACE reads through MiXCR, one entry per CDR3 protein. The table records approximately 780,000 distinct CDR3 sequences, around 25% of them present only once. The data were also submitted as part of a second study, on T cells of mothers and their children.

Sequenced input: blood. The source of these receptors is a boy younger than 18 in good health.

The rearrangement joins TRBV20-1 to TRBJ2-1; TRBD2 matches at 8 bases. Losses at the gene ends were 4 bases for V and 7 bases for J; bases not matched to a gene: 6. Germline-derived CDR1 and CDR2 are DFQATT and SNEGSKA (reference sequence). The CDR3 loop spans 13 amino acids. The CDR3 DNA sequence: TGCAGTGCTAAAAGAGCGGGAGTTAATGAGCAGTTCTTC. Translated, it gives CSAKRAGVNEQFF.

In this sample, this clonotype turned up a few times. This chain links TRBV21-1 with TRBJ2-7. TRBV21-1 is termed a pseudogene. This CDR3 is 11 amino acids long. CDR3 amino acids: CASSNRCEQYF. The DNA of the CDR3 is TGTGCCAGCAGCAACCGTTGCGAGCAGTACTTC.

With regard to this clonotype: At one of its ends the junction is not consistent with the germline gene, which may arise from a read error. The genes are TRBV6-6 and TRBJ2-7; tentative D call: TRBD2 (6 bases). The CDR3 totals 14 residues. The germline V gene encodes CDR1 MNHNY and CDR2 SVGAGI (reference sequence). The CDR3 bases are TGTGCCACCAGTTACGGTGGAGGGTCCTACGAGCAGTACTTC. This translates into CATSYGGGSYEQYF.

The sample holds a few counts of this clonotype. CDR3 bases: TGTGCCAGCGCCCCCGGCGGCTCTGAGCAGTTCTTC. Its translation: CASAPGGSEQFF. The chain is built from TRBV27 and TRBJ2-1; no definite D call. Germline values: CDR1 MNHEY, CDR2 SMNVEV (reference sequence). CDR3 length: 12 amino acids. The V gene lost 8 bases and the J gene lost 9 bases, with 14 bases spanning the gap.

This chain joins TRBV29-1 and TRBJ1-1; possibly TRBD1 for D (5 bases). Germline CDR1 reads SQVTM; CDR2 reads ANQGSEA. The V end was cut by 5 bases, the J end by 4 bases, with 8 bases between. The CDR3 length is 11 residues. The CDR3 DNA follows: TGCAGCGTTTACCAGGGCACTGAAGCTTTCTTT. This sequence encodes CSVYQGTEAFF.

V and J are TRBV5-1 and TRBJ2-3, with D maybe TRBD2 (5 bases). The CDR3 length is 14 residues. Deletions cut 3 bases from V and 3 bases from J, with 11 bases between. Germline V gene sequence: CDR1 SGHRS, CDR2 YFSETQ. CDR3 region: CASSYRDQTDTQYF. The CDR3 DNA follows: TGCGCCAGCAGCTACCGGGATCAAACAGATACGCAGTATTTT.

This clonotype was detected once. The rearrangement joins TRBV30 to TRBJ2-7; D tentatively fits TRBD1 or TRBD2 (5 bases each). Germline lookup yields CDR1 GTSNPN and CDR2 SVGIG (reference sequence). Trimming pared 4 bases from V and 1 base from J, leaving 14 bases between. This CDR3 comprises 14 residues. CDR3: CAWKGTDASYEQYF. DNA of the CDR3: TGTGCCTGGAAAGGGACCGACGCTTCCTACGAGCAGTACTTC.

This chain joins TRBV29-1 and TRBJ2-5, with a tentative D call TRBD1 (6 bases). Germline assignment: CDR1 SQVTM and CDR2 ANQGSEA. Trimming removed 1 base from V and 0 bases from J, with 24 bases in between. The CDR3 length is 19 residues. The DNA of the CDR3 is TGCAGCGTTGAAGGCAGTACGGCAGGGGATCTACCCGACCAAGAGACCCAGTACTTC. Its protein product is CSVEGSTAGDLPDQETQYF. The complete variable domain, with remaining parts taken from reference TRBV29-1 and TRBJ2-5, reads SAVISQKPSRDICQRGTSLTIQCQVDSQVTMMFWYRQQPGQSLTLIATANQGSEATYESGFVIDKFPISRPNLTFSTLTVSNMSPEDSSIYLCSVEGSTAGDLPDQETQYFGPGTRLLVL.

V is TRBV20-1 and J is TRBJ2-3; no firm D call. Per germline, CDR1 DFQATT and CDR2 SNEGSKA (reference sequence). The CDR3 has 17 amino acids. The V gene lost 4 bases and the J gene lost 4 bases, with 24 bases spanning the gap. The CDR3 nucleotides read TGCAGTGCTATATCAGTCGGCCACCGCTTACTCGCAGATACGCAGTATTTT. It specifies CSAISVGHRLLADTQYF.

This clonotype turned up a few times. The chain couples TRBV28 to TRBJ2-6; D might be TRBD1 or TRBD2, each matching 5 bases. Germline loops: CDR1 MDHEN, CDR2 SYDVKM. CDR3 length: 16 residues. Trimming left V 5 bases short and J 5 bases short, with 16 bases between. This CDR3 is CASSPEQDFRANVLTF. CDR3 sequence (DNA): TGTGCCAGCAGTCCAGAACAGGACTTCAGGGCCAACGTCCTGACTTTC.

The chain recombines TRBV5-1 with TRBJ1-2; 8 nucleotides agree with TRBD1. This CDR3 is built from 15 residues. The junction had 2 bases not matched to a gene; V was cut back by 0 bases and J by 1 base. Germline V gene lookup returns CDR1 SGHRS and CDR2 YFSETQ. The CDR3 DNA reads TGCGCCAGCAGCTTGGGGACAGGGAGTAACTATGGCTACACCTTC. It encodes CASSLGTGSNYGYTF.

The chain couples TRBV9 to TRBJ1-1; D perhaps matches TRBD1 (6 bases). In germline, CDR1 is SGDLS, CDR2 YYNGEE. The CDR3 spans 13 residues. Trimming took 5 bases from V and 4 from J, leaving 12 bases between them. In nucleotides, the CDR3 is TGTGCCAGCAGACAACAGGGAGGCACTGAAGCTTTCTTT. Translated: CASRQQGGTEAFF.

Here the CDR3 DNA reads TGCGCCAGCAGCCAGCTAGAAGAGCAGTACTTC. Translation gives CASSQLEEQYF. The chain couples TRBV5-1 to TRBJ2-5; no definite D call. The V gene's germline CDR1 is SGHRS and CDR2 YFSETQ. V was trimmed by 4 bases and J by 11 bases, leaving 12 bases between them. The CDR3 has 11 residues.

The rearrangement uses TRBV5-1 and TRBJ2-5; TRBD2 agrees at 10 bases. The DNA end is more similar to TRBJ2-7, so the J call may be wrong. This CDR3 has 16 residues. The germline V gene encodes CDR1 SGHRS and CDR2 YFSETQ. The CDR3 here is CASSLARLAGSYEQYF. The DNA of the CDR3 is TGCGCCAGCAGCTTGGCACGACTAGCGGGTTCCTACGAGCAGTACTTC.

V gene TRBV7-9 combines with J gene TRBJ2-7; no firm D call. Germline CDR1 and CDR2: SEHNR and FQNEAQ (reference sequence). This CDR3 has 13 residues. Trimming took off 1 base at V and 7 bases at J, with 11 bases between the two ends. Written as DNA, the CDR3 is TGTGCCAGCAGCTTAGAGGGCCTTAATGAGCAGTACTTC. Residues: CASSLEGLNEQYF.

The chain is built from TRBV18 and TRBJ2-5; no clear D gene. The J call may be in error: the DNA end matches TRBJ2-1 better. Germline V gives CDR1 KGHSH, CDR2 LQKENI. The CDR3 runs to 13 residues. The CDR3 loop reads CASSPAQWDEQFF. The DNA of the CDR3 is TGTGCCAGCTCACCCGCCCAATGGGATGAGCAGTTCTTC.

The V and J genes are TRBV12-3 or TRBV12-4 and TRBJ2-5; D is possibly TRBD2 (5 bases). This CDR3 region has 15 residues. Trimming left V 6 bases short and J 4 bases short, with 18 bases between. CDR3 bases: TGTGCCAGCAGCTGGGTCTCCCTCCGGGGAGAGACCCAGTACTTC. Amino acid sequence: CASSWVSLRGETQYF.

This clonotype was detected a few times. J is TRBJ1-2 and V is TRBV12-3 or TRBV12-4, with 8 bases matching TRBD1. With 4 bases clipped from V and 2 bases from J, the junction kept 3 bases outside the gene matches. The CDR3 runs to 14 residues. The CDR3 reads CASSWDRKNYGYTF. In DNA, the CDR3 is TGTGCCAGCAGTTGGGACAGGAAAAACTATGGCTACACCTTC.

This chain joins TRBV7-2 and TRBJ2-1; 7 nucleotides line up with TRBD1. The CDR3 covers 17 residues. From germline, CDR1 is SGHTA and CDR2 FQGNSA. V shed 4 bases, J shed 0 bases, and the junction held 9 bases outside the gene matches. The DNA of the CDR3 is TGTGCCAGCAGCTCGACAGGGTTTGTCACCTCCTACAATGAGCAGTTCTTC. Protein sequence: CASSSTGFVTSYNEQFF.

The chain employs TRBV12-3 or TRBV12-4 and TRBJ2-1; D is tentatively TRBD1 or TRBD2 (5 bases each). The DNA end is a closer match to TRBJ2-7, so the J assignment may be wrong. This CDR3 has 13 amino acids. CDR3 coding DNA: TGTGCCAGCAGTTGGGACCTTCACGGACGGCAGTACTTC. It codes for CASSWDLHGRQYF.

The J gene is TRBJ2-3, the V gene TRBV9; 8 bases agree with TRBD1. The germline V gene encodes CDR1 SGDLS and CDR2 YYNGEE. V was clipped by 0 bases and J by 3 bases; unmatched bases: 6. CDR3 length equals 16 residues. CDR3 bases: TGTGCCAGCAGCGTAGACGTGCAGGGGGCAACAGATACGCAGTATTTT. This codes for CASSVDVQGATDTQYF.

The chain combines TRBV12-3 or TRBV12-4 with TRBJ1-1; tentative D call: TRBD1 (5 bases). Trimming took off 7 bases at V and 8 bases at J, with 17 bases between the two ends. The CDR3 sequence is 13 residues long. The CDR3 region is CASTKIPGPEAFF. The CDR3 DNA is TGTGCCAGCACTAAAATACCGGGACCCGAAGCTTTCTTT.

The chain joins TRBV7-3 to TRBJ1-5, with D perhaps matching TRBD1 (5 bases). Per germline, CDR1 SGHTA and CDR2 FQGTGA. V lost 9 bases and J 3 bases, leaving 24 bases between the germline ends. The CDR3 has 17 residues. The CDR3 here is CASVTRGRGGFNQPQHF. The CDR3 DNA follows: TGTGCCAGTGTTACTAGGGGCCGGGGGGGTTTCAATCAGCCCCAGCATTTT.

V usage is TRBV29-1 and J usage is TRBJ2-3, with D tentatively TRBD1 (6 bases). The germline gives CDR1 SQVTM, CDR2 ANQGSEA. The V end was cut by 4 bases, the J end by 0 bases, with 20 bases between. The CDR3 runs to 17 residues. The CDR3 DNA reads TGCAGCGTTGGGGGGACAAACCGGGACCCAAGCACAGATACGCAGTATTTT. This gives the protein CSVGGTNRDPSTDTQYF.

As regards this clonotype: The junction shows a germline mismatch at one end, possibly a read error. The V gene is TRBV5-1, the J gene TRBJ2-5; 12 bases fit TRBD1. CDR1 and CDR2 from the germline V gene are SGHRS and YFSETQ. The CDR3 is 18 residues long. DNA of the CDR3: TGCGCCAGCAGCCGGGAGGTTCTGGGGACAGGGGGCGAAGAGACCCGGTACTTC. Translated: CASSREVLGTGGEETRYF.

This clonotype occurred a few times. V usage is TRBV2 and J usage is TRBJ2-1; no clear D. Trimming left V 5 bases short and J 9 bases short, with 17 bases between. The CDR3 runs to 14 residues. The germline CDR1 and CDR2 sequences are SNHLY and FYNNEI. The CDR3: CASSPADHYVEQFF. CDR3 nucleotide sequence: TGTGCCAGCAGTCCCGCAGATCACTACGTTGAGCAGTTCTTC. Supplemented by reference TRBV2 and TRBJ2-1, the full variable domain reads EPEVTQTPSHQVTQMGQEVILRCVPISNHLYFYWYRQILGQKVEFLVSFYNNEISEKSEIFDDQFSVERPDGSNFTLKIRSTKLEDSAMYFCASSPADHYVEQFFGPGTRLTVL.

The chain has TRBV2 and TRBJ2-5; D gene uncertain. This CDR3 region has 14 residues. The V end was cut by 3 bases, the J end by 2 bases, with 10 bases between. CDR1 is SNHLY and CDR2 is FYNNEI in the germline V gene. The CDR3 DNA reads TGTGCCAGCAGTGACCGTCTAGAACAAGAGACCCAGTACTTC. Amino acid sequence: CASSDRLEQETQYF.

The V and J genes are TRBV30 and TRBJ2-1; D unclear. Germline CDR1 reads GTSNPN; CDR2 reads SVGIG (reference sequence). This CDR3 is built from 10 residues. V lost 5 bases, J lost 5 bases, and 4 bases lay in between. The CDR3, as DNA: TGTGCCTGGGGGCACAATGAGCAGTTCTTC. Translated: CAWGHNEQFF.

There are many counts of this clonotype. The rearrangement joins TRBV5-5 to TRBJ2-5; D is uncertain. CDR1 SGHKS and CDR2 YYEKEE come from the germline V gene (reference sequence). This CDR3 has 12 residues. V lost 4 bases, J lost 5 bases, and 9 bases lay in between. The CDR3 region has the DNA TGTGCCAGCAGCGGGGTTGGGGAGACCCAGTACTTC. This codes for CASSGVGETQYF.

This chain uses TRBV6-4 with TRBJ1-2; 8 positions match TRBD1. J lost 7 bases, V lost 3 bases, and 10 bases had no gene match. The CDR3 spans 15 residues. Germline assignment: CDR1 MRHNA and CDR2 SNTAGT. This chain's CDR3 is CASSDPRDRPFGYTF. CDR3 DNA: TGTGCCAGCAGTGATCCCCGGGACAGGCCTTTTGGCTACACCTTC.